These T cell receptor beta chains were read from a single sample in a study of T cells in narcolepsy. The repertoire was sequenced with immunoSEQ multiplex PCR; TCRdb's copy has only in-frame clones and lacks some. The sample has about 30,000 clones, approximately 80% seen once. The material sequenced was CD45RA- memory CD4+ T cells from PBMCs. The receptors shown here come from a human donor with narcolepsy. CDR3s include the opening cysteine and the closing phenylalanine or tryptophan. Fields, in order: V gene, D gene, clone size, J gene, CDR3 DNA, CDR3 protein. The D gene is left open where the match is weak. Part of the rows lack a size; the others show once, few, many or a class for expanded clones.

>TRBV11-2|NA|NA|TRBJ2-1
TGTGCCAGCAGCTTCCACCTGAGGGGGGGCTCCTACAATGAGCAGTTCTTC
CASSFHLRGGSYNEQFF
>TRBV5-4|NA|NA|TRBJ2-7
TGTGCCAGCACCCCCGCGGGTCTCCCGTCCGAGCAGTACTTC
CASTPAGLPSEQYF
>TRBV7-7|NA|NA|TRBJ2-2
TGTGCCAGCAGAGCAATAGCGAACACCGGGGAGCTGTTTTTT
CASRAIANTGELFF
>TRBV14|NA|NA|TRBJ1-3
TGTGCCAGCAGCCACCGCGGGGGTACTGGAAACACCATATATTTT
CASSHRGGTGNTIYF
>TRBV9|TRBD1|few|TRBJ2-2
TGTGCCAGCCGGGACAGGGGAAGCGGGGAGCTGTTTTTT
CASRDRGSGELFF
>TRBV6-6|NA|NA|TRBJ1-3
TGTGCCAGCAGTTACTCGACAGGCTCTGGAAACACCATATATTTT
CASSYSTGSGNTIYF
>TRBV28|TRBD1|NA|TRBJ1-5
TGTGCCAGCAGTTCAACAGGGGGCATCGGTAGCAATCAGCCCCAGCATTTT
CASSSTGGIGSNQPQHF
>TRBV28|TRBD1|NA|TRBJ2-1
TGTGCCAGCAGTTTATACGGACAGGGGTCAGGTGAGCAGTTCTTC
CASSLYGQGSGEQFF
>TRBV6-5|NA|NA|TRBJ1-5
TGTGCCAGCAGTTACTCAGGAGGGAACAATCAGCCCCAGCATTTT
CASSYSGGNNQPQHF
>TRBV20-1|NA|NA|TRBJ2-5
TGCAGTGCTAACACCGGAGAGACCCAGTACTTC
CSANTGETQYF
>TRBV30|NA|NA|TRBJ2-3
TGTGCCTGGAGTCCAATAGCGGTTCGCACAGATACGCAGTATTTT
CAWSPIAVRTDTQYF
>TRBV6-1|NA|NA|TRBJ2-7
TGTGCCAGCAGTGTTGGACGGGCCTACGAGCAGTACTTC
CASSVGRAYEQYF
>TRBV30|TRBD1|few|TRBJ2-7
TGTGCCTGGAGTGTTTTCAGGGGGGAGCAGTACTTC
CAWSVFRGEQYF
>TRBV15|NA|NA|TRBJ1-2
TGTGCCACCAGCCCTGGACAGAACTATGGCTACACCTTC
CATSPGQNYGYTF
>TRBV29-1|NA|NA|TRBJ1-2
TGCAGCGTTGAAAAGGAGGGGAGTAGCGGCTACACCTTC
CSVEKEGSSGYTF
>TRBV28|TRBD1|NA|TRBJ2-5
TGTGCCAGCACCCCTCCAGGGACAGGGGTGGAGACCCAGTACTTC
CASTPPGTGVETQYF
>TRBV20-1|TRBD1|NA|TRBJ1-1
TGCAGTGCCCAACAGGGGACTGAAGCTTTCTTT
CSAQQGTEAFF
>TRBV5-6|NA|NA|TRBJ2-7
TGTGCCAGCAGCACAACAGGCGAGCAGTACTTC
CASSTTGEQYF
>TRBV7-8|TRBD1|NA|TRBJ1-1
TGTGCCAGCAGCTGGGACAGGGGGCACACTGAAGCTTTCTTT
CASSWDRGHTEAFF
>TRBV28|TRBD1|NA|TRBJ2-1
TGTGCCAGCACCCTGGGACAGGGGTTACTTAGTGAGCAGTTCTTC
CASTLGQGLLSEQFF
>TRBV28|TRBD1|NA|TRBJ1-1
TGTGCCAGCAATTCCCCAGGGGGCTTTACTGAAGCTTTCTTT
CASNSPGGFTEAFF
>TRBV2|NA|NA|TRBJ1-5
TGTGCCAGCAGTGAAGGTTCAGGGAACGGGCGGCCCCAGCATTTT
CASSEGSGNGRPQHF
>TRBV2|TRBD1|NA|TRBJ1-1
TGTGCCAGCAGAGCGACCGACAGGGGATCTGAAGCTTTCTTT
CASRATDRGSEAFF
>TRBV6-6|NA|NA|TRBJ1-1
TGTGCCAGCACCACGGGGGGTGGCACTGAAGCTTTCTTT
CASTTGGGTEAFF
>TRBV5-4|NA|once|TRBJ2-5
TGTGCCAGCAGCCCTTCGGGGGTCCAAGAGACCCAGTACTTC
CASSPSGVQETQYF
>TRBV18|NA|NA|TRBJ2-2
TGTGCCAGCTCCGCGAACACCGGGGAGCTGTTTTTT
CASSANTGELFF
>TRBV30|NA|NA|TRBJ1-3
TGTGCCTGGACTCGTTCGGACTTCTCCTCTGGAAACACCATATATTTT
CAWTRSDFSSGNTIYF
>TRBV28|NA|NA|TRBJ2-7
TGTGCCAGCAGTCCCCAGGGGACCGGCTCCTACGAGCAGTACTTC
CASSPQGTGSYEQYF
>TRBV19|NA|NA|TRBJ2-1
TGTGCCAGTAGCTTCTCGAGGGGCAATGAGCAGTTCTTC
CASSFSRGNEQFF
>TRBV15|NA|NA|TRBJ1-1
TGTGCCACCAGCAGAGACCAGGGGAACACTGAAGCTTTCTTT
CATSRDQGNTEAFF
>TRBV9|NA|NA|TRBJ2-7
TGTGCCAGCAGCGCCCAGGGCACGTCTTGGGACGAGCAGTACTTC
CASSAQGTSWDEQYF
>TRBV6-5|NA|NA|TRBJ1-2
TGTGCCAGCAGTTACTCCGAAGGTTGGGCCTATGGCTACACCTTC
CASSYSEGWAYGYTF
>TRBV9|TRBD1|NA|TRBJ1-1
TGTGCCAGCAGCGCGGGGGGGGACAGCGTGAGCGCTTTCTTT
CASSAGGDSVSAFF
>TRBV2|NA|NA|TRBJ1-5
TGTGCCAGCAGTGATTGGGGGGTTCGTCAGCCCCAGCATTTT
CASSDWGVRQPQHF
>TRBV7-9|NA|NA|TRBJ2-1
TGTGCCAGCAGCCCGGAGGGGAGCAATGAGCAGTTCTTC
CASSPEGSNEQFF
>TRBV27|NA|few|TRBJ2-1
TGTGCCAGCAGTGTACCCGGGAGCCGATCCTACAATGAGCAGTTCTTC
CASSVPGSRSYNEQFF
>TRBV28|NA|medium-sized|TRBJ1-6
TGTGCCAGCAGCCTCTTAACACGACCCCTCCACTTT
CASSLLTRPLHF
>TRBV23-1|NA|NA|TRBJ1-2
TGCGCCAGCAGTGCTGAATGGCTACGCAGAAAGATCTATGGCTACACCTTC
CASSAEWLRRKIYGYTF
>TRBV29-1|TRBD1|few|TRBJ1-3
TGCAGCGGCCGGGACAGCGACTCTGGAAACACCATATATTTT
CSGRDSDSGNTIYF
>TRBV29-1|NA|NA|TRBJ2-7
TGCAGCGTTGAAGATGCCTACGAGCAGTACTTC
CSVEDAYEQYF
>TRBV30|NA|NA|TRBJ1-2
TGTGCCTGGACAAAGGGGAACTATGGCTACACCTTC
CAWTKGNYGYTF